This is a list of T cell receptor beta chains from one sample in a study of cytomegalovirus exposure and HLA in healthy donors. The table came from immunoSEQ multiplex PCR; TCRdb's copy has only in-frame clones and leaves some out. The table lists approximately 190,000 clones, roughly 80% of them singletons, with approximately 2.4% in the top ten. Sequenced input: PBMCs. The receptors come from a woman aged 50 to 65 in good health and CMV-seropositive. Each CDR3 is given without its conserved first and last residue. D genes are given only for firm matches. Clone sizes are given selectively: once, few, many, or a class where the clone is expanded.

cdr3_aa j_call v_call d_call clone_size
SVSRGSDQPQH TRBJ1-5 TRBV29-1 . .
ASSLEWRGGGNEQY TRBJ2-7 TRBV7-8 TRBD2 .
ASSDYGGYT TRBJ1-2 TRBV25-1 . .
ASSEQGSDNSPLH TRBJ1-6 TRBV2 . .
ASSQGPEGNEQY . TRBV4-3 . .
AIRDSAGGNTIY TRBJ1-3 TRBV10-3 . few
ASSLSTGFNYEQY TRBJ2-7 TRBV5-6 . few
ASSELRSSYEQY TRBJ2-7 TRBV2 . .
ASSRIRGLDYEQY TRBJ2-7 TRBV6-6 . .
ASSLQGALYEQY TRBJ2-7 TRBV11-2 TRBD1 once
ASSIIAGGIGEQY TRBJ2-7 TRBV7-9 TRBD2 .
ASRPRTGGRETQY TRBJ2-5 TRBV12-2 . few
ASSPRGSGGPYEQY TRBJ2-7 TRBV28 TRBD2 .
ASSHYRDTGELF TRBJ2-2 TRBV5-8 . .
ASSQSAGGGETQY TRBJ2-5 TRBV14 TRBD1 .
ASSDPGQGYGYT TRBJ1-2 TRBV27 TRBD1 .
ASSQNGGSSYEQY . TRBV7-3 . .